This TCR beta chain was documented in a study of cytomegalovirus exposure and HLA in healthy donors. Study as a whole: The roughly 110 validation repertoires were produced on the same platform as the 670 or so repertoires of the first cohort. This was reported in a later analysis. Findings and caveats of the study: The classifier, whose performance was assessed in both the original and validation cohorts, reportedly diagnosed cytomegalovirus status with high specificity and sensitivity.

Using immunoSEQ multiplex PCR, the repertoire was profiled, and TCRdb retains in-frame clones only, with some absent. The table shows 65,000 to 70,000 clones, with over 80% occurring only once. Worth noting for this clone: Its antigen is still unknown.

This CDR3 is built from 15 residues. J lost 6 bases, V lost 4 bases, and 13 bases had no gene match. The germline CDR1 and CDR2 sequences are SGHRS and YFSETQ. The J gene is TRBJ2-7, the V gene TRBV5-1; 7 nucleotides agree with TRBD2. The clonotype originates from a man in his late teens or twenties in good health and CMV-seronegative. The sample consisted of PBMCs. CDR3 amino acids: CASSPEAGRVGEQYF. CDR3 DNA: TGCGCCAGCAGCCCGGAGGCGGGGAGGGTGGGCGAGCAGTACTTC.